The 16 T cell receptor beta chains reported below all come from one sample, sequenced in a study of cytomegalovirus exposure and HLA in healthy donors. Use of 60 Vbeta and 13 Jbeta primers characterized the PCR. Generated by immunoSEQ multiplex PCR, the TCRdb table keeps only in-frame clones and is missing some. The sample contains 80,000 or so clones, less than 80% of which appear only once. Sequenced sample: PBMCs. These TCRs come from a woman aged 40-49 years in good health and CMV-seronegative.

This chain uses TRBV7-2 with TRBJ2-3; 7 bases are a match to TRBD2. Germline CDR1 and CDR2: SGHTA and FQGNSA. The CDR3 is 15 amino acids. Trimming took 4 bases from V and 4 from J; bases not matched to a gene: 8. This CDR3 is CASSWGGSGADTQYF. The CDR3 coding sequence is TGTGCCAGCAGCTGGGGCGGGAGTGGAGCAGATACGCAGTATTTT.

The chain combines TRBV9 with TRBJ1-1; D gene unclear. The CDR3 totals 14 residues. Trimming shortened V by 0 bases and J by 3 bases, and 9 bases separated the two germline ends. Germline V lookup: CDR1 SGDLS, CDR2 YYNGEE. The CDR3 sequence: CASSVVFVYTEAFF. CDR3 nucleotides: TGTGCCAGCAGCGTAGTATTTGTGTACACTGAAGCTTTCTTT.

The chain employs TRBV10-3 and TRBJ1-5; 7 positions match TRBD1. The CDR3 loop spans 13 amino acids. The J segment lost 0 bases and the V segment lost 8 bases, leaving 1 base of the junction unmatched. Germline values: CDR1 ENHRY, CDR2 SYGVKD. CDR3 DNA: TGTGCCATCGGGACAGATAGCAATCAGCCCCAGCATTTT. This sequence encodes CAIGTDSNQPQHF.

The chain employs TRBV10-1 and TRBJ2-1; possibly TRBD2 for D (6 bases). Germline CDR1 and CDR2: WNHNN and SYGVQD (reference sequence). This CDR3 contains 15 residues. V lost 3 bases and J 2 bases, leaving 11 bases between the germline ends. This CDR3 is CASSDSGVPYNEQFF. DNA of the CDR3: TGCGCCAGCAGTGATTCGGGAGTGCCCTACAATGAGCAGTTCTTC.

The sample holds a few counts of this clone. The CDR3 coding sequence is TGCGCCAGCAGCCCGGAACGGACAGGGGTCGAGGATGAGCAGTTCTTC. This gives the protein CASSPERTGVEDEQFF. The chain employs TRBV5-1 and TRBJ2-1; 9 nucleotides line up with TRBD1. V lost 4 bases to trimming and J lost 8 bases; unmatched junction nucleotides: 13. Per germline, CDR1 SGHRS and CDR2 YFSETQ. The CDR3 runs 16 residues.

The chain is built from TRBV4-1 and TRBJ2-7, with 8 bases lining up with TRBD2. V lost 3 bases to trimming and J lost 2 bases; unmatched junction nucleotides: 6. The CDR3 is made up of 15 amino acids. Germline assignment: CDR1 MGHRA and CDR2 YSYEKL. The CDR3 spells CASSHGTGGPYEQYF. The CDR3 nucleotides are TGCGCCAGCAGCCATGGAACGGGAGGGCCCTACGAGCAGTACTTC.

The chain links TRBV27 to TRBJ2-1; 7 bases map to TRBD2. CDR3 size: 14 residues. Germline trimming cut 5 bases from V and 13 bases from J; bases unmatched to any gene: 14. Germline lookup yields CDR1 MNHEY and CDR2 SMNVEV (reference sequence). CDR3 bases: TGTGCCAGCAGTGAGGGAGCGGGGCCCCTCTCCCAGTTCTTC. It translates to CASSEGAGPLSQFF.

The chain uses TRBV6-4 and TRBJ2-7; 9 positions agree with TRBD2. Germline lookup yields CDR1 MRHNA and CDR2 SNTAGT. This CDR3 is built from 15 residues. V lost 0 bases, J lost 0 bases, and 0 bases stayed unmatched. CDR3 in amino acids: CASSDSSGSSYEQYF. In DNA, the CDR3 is TGTGCCAGCAGTGACTCTAGCGGGAGCTCCTACGAGCAGTACTTC.

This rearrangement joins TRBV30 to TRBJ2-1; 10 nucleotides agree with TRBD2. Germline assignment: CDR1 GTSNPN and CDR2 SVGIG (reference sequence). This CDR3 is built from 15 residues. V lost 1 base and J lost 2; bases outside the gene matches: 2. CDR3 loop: CAWSDLAGAYNEQFF. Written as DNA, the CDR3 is TGTGCCTGGAGTGACCTAGCGGGGGCCTACAATGAGCAGTTCTTC.

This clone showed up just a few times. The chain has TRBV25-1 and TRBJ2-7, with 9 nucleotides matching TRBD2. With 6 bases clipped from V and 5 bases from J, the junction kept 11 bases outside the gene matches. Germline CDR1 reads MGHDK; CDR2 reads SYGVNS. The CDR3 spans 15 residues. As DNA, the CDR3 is TGTGCCAGCAGCCGGGGGGCTAGCGGGAACAACGAGCAGTACTTC. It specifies CASSRGASGNNEQYF.

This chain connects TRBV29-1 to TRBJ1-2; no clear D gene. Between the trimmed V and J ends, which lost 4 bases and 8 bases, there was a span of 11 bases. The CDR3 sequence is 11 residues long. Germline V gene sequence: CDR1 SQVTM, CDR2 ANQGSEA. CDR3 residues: CSVGREYGYTF. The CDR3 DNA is TGCAGCGTTGGGAGGGAGTACGGCTACACCTTC.

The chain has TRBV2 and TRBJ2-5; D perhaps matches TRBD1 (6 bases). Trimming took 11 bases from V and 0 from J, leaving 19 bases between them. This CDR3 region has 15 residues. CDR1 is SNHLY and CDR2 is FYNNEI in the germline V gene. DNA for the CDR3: TGTGCCTCAAAAACAGGGCTCTCCTACCAAGAGACCCAGTACTTC. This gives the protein CASKTGLSYQETQYF.

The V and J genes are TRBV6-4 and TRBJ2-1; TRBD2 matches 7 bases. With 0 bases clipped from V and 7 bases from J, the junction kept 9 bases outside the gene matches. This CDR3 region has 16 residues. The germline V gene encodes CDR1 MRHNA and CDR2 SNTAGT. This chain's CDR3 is CASSDSPSGGRNEQFF. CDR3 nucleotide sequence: TGTGCCAGCAGTGACTCCCCTAGCGGCGGGCGGAATGAGCAGTTCTTC.

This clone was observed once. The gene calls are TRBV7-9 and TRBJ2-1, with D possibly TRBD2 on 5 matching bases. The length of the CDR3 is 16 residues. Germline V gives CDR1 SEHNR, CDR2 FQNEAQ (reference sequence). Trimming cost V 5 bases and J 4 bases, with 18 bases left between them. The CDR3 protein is CASSALHGLQYNEQFF. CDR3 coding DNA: TGTGCCAGCAGCGCCCTTCACGGACTCCAATACAATGAGCAGTTCTTC.

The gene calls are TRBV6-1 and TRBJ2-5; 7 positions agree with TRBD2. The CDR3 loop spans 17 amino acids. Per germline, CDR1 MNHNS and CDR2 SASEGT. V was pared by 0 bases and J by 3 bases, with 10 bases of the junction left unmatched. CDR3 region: CASSEALGEGRKETQYF. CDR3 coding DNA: TGTGCCAGCAGTGAAGCTTTGGGGGAGGGCCGTAAAGAGACCCAGTACTTC.

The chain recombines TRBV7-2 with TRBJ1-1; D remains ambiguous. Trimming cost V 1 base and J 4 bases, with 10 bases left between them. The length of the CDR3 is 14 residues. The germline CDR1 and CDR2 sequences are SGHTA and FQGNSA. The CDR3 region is CASSLVGMGTEAFF. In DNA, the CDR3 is TGTGCCAGCAGCTTAGTGGGCATGGGCACTGAAGCTTTCTTT.